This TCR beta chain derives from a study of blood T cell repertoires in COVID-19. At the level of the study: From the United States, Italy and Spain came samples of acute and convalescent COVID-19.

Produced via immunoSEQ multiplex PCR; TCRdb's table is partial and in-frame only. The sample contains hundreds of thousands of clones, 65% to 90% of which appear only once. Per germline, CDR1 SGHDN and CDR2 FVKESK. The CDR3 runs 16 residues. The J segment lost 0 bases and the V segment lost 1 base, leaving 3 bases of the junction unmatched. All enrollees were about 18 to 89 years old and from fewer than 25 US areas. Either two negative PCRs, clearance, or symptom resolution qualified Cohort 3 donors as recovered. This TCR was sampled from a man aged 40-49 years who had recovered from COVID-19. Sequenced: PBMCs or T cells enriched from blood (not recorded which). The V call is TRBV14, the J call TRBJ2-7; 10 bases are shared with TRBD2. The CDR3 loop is CASSQVAGGYSYEQYF. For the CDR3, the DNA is TGTGCCAGCAGCCAAGTAGCGGGAGGCTACTCCTACGAGCAGTACTTC.